This T cell receptor (beta chain) is from a study of control samples from healthy donors and cancer patients. Assay: immunoSEQ multiplex PCR; the TCRdb copy retains only in-frame clones and omits some. The sample includes 100,000 to 150,000 clones, just under 95% of them seen just once. Sequences were obtained from blood. This receptor was taken from a man under 40 in good health.

The CDR3 spells CASSIVRMGSTEAFF. As DNA, the CDR3 is TGTGCCAGTAGTATAGTCAGGATGGGGTCCACTGAAGCTTTCTTT. The genes are TRBV19 and TRBJ1-1; D is unresolved. From germline, CDR1 is LNHDA and CDR2 SQIVND (reference sequence). This CDR3 comprises 15 residues. The V end lost 1 base, the J end lost 4 bases, and 13 bases lay between the germline ends.